This T cell receptor (beta chain) was captured by sequencing in a study of Ad26.COV2.S vaccination and SARS-CoV-2 variants. Background on the study: Intramuscularly, Ad26.COV2.S was given either once or twice, 56 days apart.

Using immunoSEQ multiplex PCR, the repertoire was profiled, and TCRdb retains in-frame clones only, with some absent. The table lists over 400,000 clones, about nine tenths of them singletons. The treatment: around 19 received Ad26.COV2.S at low or high dose, single or two shots; about five received placebo; per-sample allocation not given. At day 63 after the first vaccine or placebo injection, samples were drawn. This clone was seen just once. V lost 0 bases, J lost 0 bases, and 12 bases lay in between. Germline V gives CDR1 MNHEY, CDR2 SVGAGI. CDR3 length equals 16 residues. The clonotype comes from a person between 18 and 60 years old who received the Ad26.COV2.S COVID-19 vaccine or a placebo. Sequences were derived from peripheral blood, sampled in a trial of Ad26.COV2.S vaccine versus placebo. J is TRBJ2-7 and V is TRBV6-5; TRBD1 or TRBD2 may be the D gene (6 bases each). CDR3 sequence: CASSYSGRGGSYEQYF. DNA of the CDR3: TGTGCCAGCAGTTACTCGGGCAGGGGAGGCTCCTACGAGCAGTACTTC.